Here is one T cell receptor beta chain with its context. The antigen remains undetermined. The source of the sample is a study of cytomegalovirus exposure and HLA in healthy donors. Study-wide context: An early release of data contained some 80 million unique TCRs, which came from HLA-typed donors.

This CDR3 region has 14 residues. Germline V gene data show CDR1 as SQVTM and CDR2 as ANQGSEA. Trimming cost V 1 base and J 9 bases, with 19 bases left between them. Study-level results: Researchers counted roughly 160 TCR beta chains as cytomegalovirus-associated. Confirmation in vitro established that a few CMV-associated chains were specific for CMV antigens.

Primers: 60 Vbeta forward and 13 Jbeta reverse. The data were produced by immunoSEQ multiplex PCR, yet TCRdb's version contains in-frame clones alone and is incomplete. The table records 120,000 or so clones, approximately 76% of them present only once. The sequenced sample consisted of PBMCs. The origin of this receptor is a man aged 45-65 years in good health and CMV-seropositive. The rearrangement links TRBV29-1 to TRBJ2-7; no definite D call. CDR3 protein: CSVEVTTVAILQYF. The CDR3 DNA reads as TGCAGCGTTGAAGTGACCACTGTAGCAATTCTGCAGTACTTC.